A selection of T cell receptor beta chains follows, all from one sample in a study of shared clonotypes between healthy human individuals. Measured with immunoSEQ multiplex PCR; TCRdb has only the in-frame clones, and not every one. The sample has 2 million to 2.5 million clones, approximately 96% seen once; the top ten hold more than 0.1%. Sequencing was done on a sample of naive CD4+ T cells sorted from blood. The receptors originated from a man younger than 35 in good health. CDR3s include the opening cysteine and the closing phenylalanine or tryptophan. The order of the fields is V gene, J gene, clone size, D gene, CDR3 DNA, CDR3 protein. D genes are given only for firm matches. Size is omitted from some rows. Given values are once, few, many or a class for expanded clones.

v_gene: TRBV6-5; j_gene: TRBJ2-5; abundance: .; d_gene: .; CDR3nt: TGTGCCAGCAGACAGGGAGAGACCCAGTACTTC; CDR3aa: CASRQGETQYF
v_gene: TRBV2; j_gene: TRBJ1-4; abundance: .; d_gene: .; CDR3nt: TGTGCCAGCCGGGGGAGGGGAGAAAAACTGTTTTTT; CDR3aa: CASRGRGEKLFF
v_gene: TRBV5-1; j_gene: TRBJ2-2; abundance: .; d_gene: .; CDR3nt: TGCGCCAGCAGCTTTGCAAACACCGGGGAGCTGTTTTTT; CDR3aa: CASSFANTGELFF
v_gene: TRBV21-1; j_gene: TRBJ2-7; abundance: .; d_gene: .; CDR3nt: TGTGCCAGCAGCAAAAGGGGACTAGCGGGGCGGTACGAGCAGTACTTC; CDR3aa: CASSKRGLAGRYEQYF
v_gene: TRBV9; j_gene: TRBJ2-2; abundance: .; d_gene: .; CDR3nt: TGTGCCAGCAGCGTAGGGCTAACGAACACCGGGGAGCTGTTTTTT; CDR3aa: CASSVGLTNTGELFF
v_gene: TRBV19; j_gene: TRBJ2-1; abundance: .; d_gene: .; CDR3nt: TGTGCCAGTAGCAAGGGTTACAATGAGCAGTTCTTC; CDR3aa: CASSKGYNEQFF
v_gene: TRBV6-1; j_gene: TRBJ1-5; abundance: .; d_gene: .; CDR3nt: TGTGCCAGCAGTGAATACAGCCAGAATCAGCCCCAGCATTTT; CDR3aa: CASSEYSQNQPQHF
v_gene: TRBV6-6; j_gene: TRBJ2-7; abundance: .; d_gene: .; CDR3nt: TGTGCCAGCAGTAGCGGGGAGCAGTACTTC; CDR3aa: CASSSGEQYF
v_gene: TRBV9; j_gene: TRBJ1-6; abundance: once; d_gene: TRBD1; CDR3nt: TGTGCCAGCAGCGCGCAAACCGACAGGGTCAATTCACCCCTCCACTTT; CDR3aa: CASSAQTDRVNSPLHF
v_gene: TRBV7-2; j_gene: TRBJ1-1; abundance: .; d_gene: TRBD1; CDR3nt: TGTGCCAGCAGGTTAGAGGGACAGAAGAACACTGAAGCTTTCTTT; CDR3aa: CASRLEGQKNTEAFF
v_gene: TRBV7-9; j_gene: TRBJ1-1; abundance: .; d_gene: .; CDR3nt: TGTGCCAGCAGCCCTAGGGCCACTGAAGCTTTCTTT; CDR3aa: CASSPRATEAFF
v_gene: TRBV12-5; j_gene: TRBJ2-2; abundance: .; d_gene: .; CDR3nt: TGTGCTAGTGAGAGGGCGGGAAAGGCGAACACCGGGGAGCTGTTTTTT; CDR3aa: CASERAGKANTGELFF
v_gene: TRBV2; j_gene: TRBJ2-7; abundance: .; d_gene: TRBD2; CDR3nt: TGTGCCAGCAGTGAAGCGACGACTAGCGGGTACGAGCAGTACTTC; CDR3aa: CASSEATTSGYEQYF
v_gene: TRBV11-2; j_gene: TRBJ2-7; abundance: .; d_gene: TRBD1; CDR3nt: TGTGCCAGCAGCTTCGACAGGGGGAGCTCCTACGAGCAGTACTTC; CDR3aa: CASSFDRGSSYEQYF
v_gene: TRBV28; j_gene: TRBJ1-2; abundance: .; d_gene: TRBD1; CDR3nt: TGTGCCAGCAGTGGGGGACAGGGGGCGGGTGGCTACACCTTC; CDR3aa: CASSGGQGAGGYTF
v_gene: TRBV9; j_gene: TRBJ1-1; abundance: .; d_gene: .; CDR3nt: TGTGCCAGCAGCGTTGACTGGGGTCCTGAAGCTTTCTTT; CDR3aa: CASSVDWGPEAFF
v_gene: TRBV15; j_gene: TRBJ2-5; abundance: .; d_gene: TRBD1; CDR3nt: TGTGCCACCAGCAGAGCCGGGACAGGTGGAGAGACCCAGTACTTC; CDR3aa: CATSRAGTGGETQYF
v_gene: TRBV6-6; j_gene: TRBJ1-2; abundance: .; d_gene: .; CDR3nt: TGTGCCACCCGCGAGGGCCCCCGGCCAGGGGACTATGGCTACACCTTC; CDR3aa: CATREGPRPGDYGYTF
v_gene: TRBV27; j_gene: TRBJ2-4; abundance: .; d_gene: .; CDR3nt: TGTGCCAGCAGTTCCCCTTTTCGGACAGCCAAAAACATTCAGTACTTC; CDR3aa: CASSSPFRTAKNIQYF
v_gene: TRBV21-1; j_gene: TRBJ1-2; abundance: once; d_gene: .; CDR3nt: TGTGCCAGCAGCAAAGTAGGGGTGAGGAACTATGGCTACACCTTC; CDR3aa: CASSKVGVRNYGYTF
v_gene: TRBV27; j_gene: TRBJ1-1; abundance: .; d_gene: .; CDR3nt: TGTGCCAGCAGTTTATCGAATCAGGGTACGACTGAAGCTTTCTTT; CDR3aa: CASSLSNQGTTEAFF
v_gene: TRBV6-1; j_gene: TRBJ1-4; abundance: .; d_gene: .; CDR3nt: TGTGCCAGCCGAACGGGCAGGGACCATGTTGAAAAACTGTTTTTT; CDR3aa: CASRTGRDHVEKLFF
v_gene: TRBV4-1; j_gene: TRBJ1-5; abundance: .; d_gene: .; CDR3nt: TGCGCCAGCAGCCCCAGCGGGGGCCTGAGCAATCAGCCCCAGCATTTT; CDR3aa: CASSPSGGLSNQPQHF
v_gene: TRBV5-6; j_gene: TRBJ1-3; abundance: .; d_gene: .; CDR3nt: TGTGCCAGCAGCTTGTATGGGGGCTCTGGAAACACCATATATTTT; CDR3aa: CASSLYGGSGNTIYF
v_gene: TRBV28; j_gene: TRBJ1-1; abundance: .; d_gene: .; CDR3nt: TGTGCCAGCAGCTCCCCGCAGGTTGCAGCTTTCTTT; CDR3aa: CASSSPQVAAFF
v_gene: TRBV7-2; j_gene: TRBJ2-2; abundance: .; d_gene: .; CDR3nt: TGTGCCAGCAGCTTAGGGGGGGCCTGGGAGCTGTTTTTT; CDR3aa: CASSLGGAWELFF
v_gene: TRBV7-9; j_gene: TRBJ2-3; abundance: once; d_gene: .; CDR3nt: TGTGCCAGCAGTTTCCCACTCGGGGATACGCAGTATTTT; CDR3aa: CASSFPLGDTQYF
v_gene: TRBV5-1; j_gene: TRBJ2-7; abundance: .; d_gene: TRBD1; CDR3nt: TGCGCCAGCAGCTTTACAGGGGCCGCCTACGAGCAGTACTTC; CDR3aa: CASSFTGAAYEQYF
v_gene: TRBV6-5; j_gene: TRBJ2-2; abundance: .; d_gene: .; CDR3nt: TGTGCCAGCAGTGGAGTCGTTACCGGGGAGCTGTTTTTT; CDR3aa: CASSGVVTGELFF
v_gene: TRBV19; j_gene: TRBJ2-5; abundance: .; d_gene: TRBD2; CDR3nt: TGTGCCAGTAGTATATCTAGCGGGAGCAAAAAAGAGACCCAGTACTTC; CDR3aa: CASSISSGSKKETQYF
v_gene: TRBV5-6; j_gene: TRBJ2-7; abundance: .; d_gene: TRBD2; CDR3nt: TGTGCCAGCTCTAGACTAGCGGGAGTGTCCTACGAGCAGTACTTC; CDR3aa: CASSRLAGVSYEQYF
v_gene: TRBV5-1; j_gene: TRBJ1-4; abundance: .; d_gene: TRBD1; CDR3nt: TGCGCCAGCAGTTCCGGGACAGTAGGCGAAAAACTGTTTTTT; CDR3aa: CASSSGTVGEKLFF
v_gene: TRBV4-2; j_gene: TRBJ2-7; abundance: .; d_gene: .; CDR3nt: TGTGCCAGCAGCTTGGCCCCTACAGGGTCCTCCGGGGAGCAGTACTTC; CDR3aa: CASSLAPTGSSGEQYF
v_gene: TRBV6-5; j_gene: TRBJ2-2; abundance: .; d_gene: .; CDR3nt: TGTGCCAGCAGTTACTCGCCCCTAGGGGGTACCGGGGAGCTGTTTTTT; CDR3aa: CASSYSPLGGTGELFF
v_gene: TRBV5-1; j_gene: TRBJ1-1; abundance: .; d_gene: .; CDR3nt: TGCGCCAGCAGCTTGGATGTTGTGGGACCTAACACTGAAGCTTTCTTT; CDR3aa: CASSLDVVGPNTEAFF
v_gene: TRBV11-2; j_gene: TRBJ1-4; abundance: .; d_gene: TRBD1; CDR3nt: TGTGCCAGCAGCTTGGGAAACCCCGGGACAGGGAATGAAAAACTGTTTTTT; CDR3aa: CASSLGNPGTGNEKLFF
v_gene: TRBV10-2; j_gene: TRBJ1-5; abundance: .; d_gene: .; CDR3nt: TGCGCCAGCAGTGGTCAGGGGAACAATCAGCCCCAGCATTTT; CDR3aa: CASSGQGNNQPQHF
v_gene: TRBV30; j_gene: TRBJ2-7; abundance: .; d_gene: TRBD1; CDR3nt: TGTGCCTGGAGTGTACCTAGCACAGGGGTGAAATACGAGCAGTACTTC; CDR3aa: CAWSVPSTGVKYEQYF
v_gene: TRBV30; j_gene: TRBJ2-2; abundance: .; d_gene: .; CDR3nt: TGTGCCTGGAGGTCGGAGAACACCGGGGAGCTGTTTTTT; CDR3aa: CAWRSENTGELFF
v_gene: TRBV29-1; j_gene: TRBJ1-4; abundance: .; d_gene: .; CDR3nt: TGCAGCGCCGGTGCAACTAATGAAAAACTGTTTTTT; CDR3aa: CSAGATNEKLFF
v_gene: TRBV28; j_gene: TRBJ1-2; abundance: .; d_gene: .; CDR3nt: TGTGCCAGCAGTCCTACCCCAGACCCTAACTATGGCTACACCTTC; CDR3aa: CASSPTPDPNYGYTF
v_gene: TRBV5-1; j_gene: TRBJ2-2; abundance: .; d_gene: .; CDR3nt: TGCGCCAGCAGCTTGGACAGGGAGAACACCGGGGAGCTGTTTTTT; CDR3aa: CASSLDRENTGELFF
v_gene: TRBV12-5; j_gene: TRBJ1-2; abundance: .; d_gene: .; CDR3nt: TGTGCTAGTGGTCCGGAGGTGTACTCTGGGGTCTACACCTTC; CDR3aa: CASGPEVYSGVYTF
v_gene: TRBV30; j_gene: TRBJ1-2; abundance: .; d_gene: .; CDR3nt: TGTGCCTGGAGACCAACATTAAACTATGGCTACACCTTC; CDR3aa: CAWRPTLNYGYTF
v_gene: TRBV27; j_gene: TRBJ2-7; abundance: .; d_gene: .; CDR3nt: TGTGCCAGCAGTTTAAGGGAGACGGTCTCCGAGCAGTACTTC; CDR3aa: CASSLRETVSEQYF
v_gene: TRBV11-2; j_gene: TRBJ1-2; abundance: .; d_gene: TRBD1; CDR3nt: TGTGCCAGCAGCTTAGCCGGGACAGGCTATGGCTACACCTTC; CDR3aa: CASSLAGTGYGYTF
v_gene: TRBV7-3; j_gene: TRBJ2-1; abundance: .; d_gene: TRBD2; CDR3nt: TGTGCCAGCAGCCTTAGCGGGGGGCTGGAGGCTGAGCAGTTCTTC; CDR3aa: CASSLSGGLEAEQFF
v_gene: TRBV5-1; j_gene: TRBJ1-1; abundance: .; d_gene: TRBD1; CDR3nt: TGCGCCAGCAGCGAGGGACAGGGTCTTGAAGCTTTCTTT; CDR3aa: CASSEGQGLEAFF
v_gene: TRBV7-2; j_gene: TRBJ2-5; abundance: .; d_gene: .; CDR3nt: TGTGCCAGCAGCTCTCAGACTAGATCGAGGGAGACCCAGTACTTC; CDR3aa: CASSSQTRSRETQYF
v_gene: TRBV4-1; j_gene: TRBJ2-7; abundance: .; d_gene: .; CDR3nt: TGCGCCAGCAGCCGCGGACGGGACTCCTCCTACGAGCAGTACTTC; CDR3aa: CASSRGRDSSYEQYF
v_gene: TRBV6-1; j_gene: TRBJ1-4; abundance: .; d_gene: .; CDR3nt: TGTGCCAGCAGAGGGGGGGGGAATAATAATGAAAAACTGTTTTTT; CDR3aa: CASRGGGNNNEKLFF
v_gene: TRBV29-1; j_gene: TRBJ2-6; abundance: .; d_gene: TRBD1; CDR3nt: TGCAGCGTACGACAGGGGGTGGACTCTGGGGCCAACGTCCTGACTTTC; CDR3aa: CSVRQGVDSGANVLTF
v_gene: TRBV9; j_gene: TRBJ2-7; abundance: .; d_gene: TRBD1; CDR3nt: TGTGCCAGCAGCCCAGCCGGGACAGGGACCGAGCAGTACTTC; CDR3aa: CASSPAGTGTEQYF
v_gene: TRBV7-8; j_gene: TRBJ1-1; abundance: .; d_gene: TRBD1; CDR3nt: TGTGCCAGCAGGACAGGGGGCTTGAGCACTGAAGCTTTCTTT; CDR3aa: CASRTGGLSTEAFF
v_gene: TRBV7-2; j_gene: TRBJ2-7; abundance: .; d_gene: .; CDR3nt: TGTGCCAGCAGCTTAGAAGGGCTGTCCTACGAGCAGTACTTC; CDR3aa: CASSLEGLSYEQYF